Only a few counts were recorded for the clone carrying this T cell receptor beta chain. Its specificity is not known. The data originate from a study of T cells in Graves' hyperthyroidism and ophthalmopathy. Lactation, pregnancy, other autoimmune disease or uncontrolled infection led to exclusion of patients. V gave up 4 bases and J gave up 4 bases; unmatched junction bases: 6. This CDR3 contains 14 residues. Germline values: CDR1 SEHNR, CDR2 FQNEAQ (reference sequence). Regarding the study as a whole: Ophthalmopathy got predicted by the model a median roughly 6.4 months before its onset. Most thyroid clonotypes with frequency above 0.001 were detected in blood.

Amplified regions were TCR beta CDR3 sequences from RNA transcripts. The TCR CDR3 first-round RT-PCR relied on the HTBI primer set. Via MiXCR, TCRdb re-called the multiplex PCR reads, giving one row per CDR3 protein. The table records about 570,000 distinct CDR3 sequences, 46% of them present only once. The chain couples TRBV7-9 to TRBJ2-5; 7 bases map to TRBD2. Sequenced input: peripheral blood or thyroid tissue (not recorded which). The TCR originated in an adult woman with Graves' disease, either hyperthyroidism or ophthalmopathy (not recorded which). CDR3 loop: CASSSAGNRETQYF. The CDR3 DNA reads as TGTGCCAGCAGCTCAGCGGGGAATCGAGAGACCCAGTACTTC.